Listed below are T cell receptor beta chains from one sample, sequenced in a study of control samples from healthy donors and cancer patients. Generated by immunoSEQ multiplex PCR, the TCRdb table keeps only in-frame clones and is missing some. The data contain 150,000 to 200,000 clones, 70% to 90% of them singletons. The sample comprised blood. The receptor source for this set is a man aged 30-40 years in good health. CDR3s include the opening cysteine and the closing phenylalanine or tryptophan. A D gene is named only where the DNA matches it firmly. For some rows the clone size is stated as once, few or many, or as a class when expanded; others skip it.

CDR3aa: CASSFTGQANSPLHF; CDR3nt: TGCGCCAGCAGCTTTACTGGGCAAGCGAATTCACCCCTCCACTTT; d_gene: NA; abundance: NA; j_gene: TRBJ1-6; v_gene: TRBV5-1
CDR3aa: CARHGQPQHF; CDR3nt: TGTGCCAGGCACGGCCAGCCCCAGCATTTT; d_gene: NA; abundance: once; j_gene: TRBJ1-5; v_gene: TRBV11-3
CDR3aa: CASSDGTAGNTEAFF; CDR3nt: TGTGCCAGCAGTGACGGGACAGCAGGAAACACTGAAGCTTTCTTT; d_gene: TRBD1; abundance: NA; j_gene: TRBJ1-1; v_gene: TRBV6-1
CDR3aa: CASSYGREEGQPQHF; CDR3nt: TGTGCCAGCAGTTACGGAAGGGAGGAGGGTCAGCCCCAGCATTTT; d_gene: NA; abundance: NA; j_gene: TRBJ1-5; v_gene: TRBV6-6
CDR3aa: CASSARDTRAHEQFF; CDR3nt: TGTGCCAGCAGTGCACGGGACACCAGGGCCCATGAGCAGTTCTTC; d_gene: NA; abundance: NA; j_gene: TRBJ2-1; v_gene: TRBV3-1/TRBV3-2
CDR3aa: CASSSPTGGMNTEAFF; CDR3nt: TGTGCCAGCAGCTCCCCGACAGGAGGTATGAACACTGAAGCTTTCTTT; d_gene: NA; abundance: NA; j_gene: TRBJ1-1; v_gene: TRBV7-8
CDR3aa: CASSQGITRLEQFF; CDR3nt: TGCGCCAGCAGCCAAGGAATCACTAGATTGGAGCAGTTCTTC; d_gene: NA; abundance: NA; j_gene: TRBJ2-1; v_gene: TRBV4-1
CDR3aa: CASSLAGGRSPLHF; CDR3nt: TGTGCCAGCAGCTTAGCAGGGGGCCGGTCACCCCTCCACTTT; d_gene: TRBD1; abundance: NA; j_gene: TRBJ1-6; v_gene: TRBV7-3
CDR3aa: CASSLATGTGNYGYTF; CDR3nt: TGTGCCAGCAGCTTAGCAACCGGGACAGGGAACTATGGCTACACCTTC; d_gene: TRBD1; abundance: once; j_gene: TRBJ1-2; v_gene: TRBV7-8
CDR3aa: CASSVSGTGEEKLFF; CDR3nt: TGTGCCAGCAGCGTATCCGGGACAGGGGAAGAAAAACTGTTTTTT; d_gene: TRBD1; abundance: NA; j_gene: TRBJ1-4; v_gene: TRBV5-4
CDR3aa: CASSQQGMGTGELFF; CDR3nt: TGTGCCAGCAGCCAACAGGGAATGGGCACCGGGGAGCTGTTTTTT; d_gene: NA; abundance: NA; j_gene: TRBJ2-2; v_gene: TRBV13
CDR3aa: CASSSTAGGLQTQYF; CDR3nt: TGTGCCAGCAGTTCGACGGCAGGGGGCCTGCAGACCCAGTACTTC; d_gene: TRBD1; abundance: NA; j_gene: TRBJ2-5; v_gene: TRBV6-2/TRBV6-3
CDR3aa: CASKAVAGLNEQFF; CDR3nt: TGTGCCAGCAAGGCAGTAGCGGGGCTGAATGAGCAGTTCTTC; d_gene: TRBD2; abundance: NA; j_gene: TRBJ2-1; v_gene: TRBV6-5
CDR3aa: CASKRWTLTEETQYF; CDR3nt: TGCGCCAGCAAGCGGTGGACGCTTACTGAAGAGACCCAGTACTTC; d_gene: NA; abundance: NA; j_gene: TRBJ2-5; v_gene: TRBV5-1
CDR3aa: CASRQGGAYTEAFF; CDR3nt: TGTGCCAGCAGGCAAGGGGGCGCGTACACTGAAGCTTTCTTT; d_gene: TRBD1; abundance: NA; j_gene: TRBJ1-1; v_gene: TRBV7-8